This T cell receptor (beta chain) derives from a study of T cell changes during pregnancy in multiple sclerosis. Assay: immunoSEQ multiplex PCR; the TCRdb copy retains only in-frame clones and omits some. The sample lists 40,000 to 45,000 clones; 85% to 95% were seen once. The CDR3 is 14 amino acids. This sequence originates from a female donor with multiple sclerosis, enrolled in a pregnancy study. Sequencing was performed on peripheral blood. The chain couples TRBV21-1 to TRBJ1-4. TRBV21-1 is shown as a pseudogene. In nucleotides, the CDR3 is TGTGCCAGCAGGGACGGCGCAACTAATGAAAAACTGTTTTTT. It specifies CASRDGATNEKLFF.